Sequencing of this T cell receptor beta chain was carried out in a study of CD8 T cells in ankylosing spondylitis. Germline loops: CDR1 SQVTM, CDR2 ANQGSEA. This CDR3 region has 13 residues. The V gene lost 4 bases and the J gene lost 7 bases, with 17 bases spanning the gap. TCRdb itself ran the 5' RACE reads through MiXCR, one entry per CDR3 protein. Of around 250,000 distinct CDR3 sequences listed, more than 15% are singletons. The clonotype originates from a male donor with ankylosing spondylitis or in good health (not recorded which). The V call is TRBV29-1, the J call TRBJ2-7; tentative D call: TRBD2 (7 bases). Input material: blood, either unsorted or a sorted T cell fraction (not recorded which). CDR3 region: CSVVGAGVGEQYF. CDR3 nucleotide sequence: TGCAGCGTTGTGGGGGCGGGAGTAGGGGAGCAGTACTTC.